This T cell receptor beta chain was recorded in a study of blood T cell repertoires in COVID-19. Study overall: From the United States, Italy and Spain came samples of acute and convalescent COVID-19. The cDNA or gDNA used as material had been derived from T cells, B-cell-depleted T cells, or PBMCs.

Authors' analysis steps: Amplification of reference gene primers was used by the study to estimate nucleated cell counts. Produced via immunoSEQ multiplex PCR; TCRdb's table is partial and in-frame only. Clonal size and the V and J genes are those of that table, whereas D and trimming came from the DNA. The table shows around 50,000 clones, with more than 75% occurring only once. This CDR3 has 12 residues. The trim removed 9 bases at V and 3 bases at J, leaving 3 bases unmatched. In germline, CDR1 is LNHDA, CDR2 SQIVND (reference sequence). The sample was peripheral blood. The TCR was taken from a man in his forties with active COVID-19. The V gene is TRBV19, the J gene TRBJ2-7, with 9 bases identical to TRBD1. The CDR3 is CASSGQGYEQYF. The CDR3 region has the DNA TGTGCCAGCTCGGGACAGGGCTACGAGCAGTACTTC.